This TCR beta chain is drawn from a study of low-dose radiotherapy and immunotherapy resistance in tumors. Overall study context: Daily, from cycle 1 day 1 and for four cycles, patients took oral aspirin 300 mg.

Priming of first-strand cDNA relied on TRAV- and TRBV-specific primers (covering alpha and beta chains). Amplification, which lasted about 20 PCR cycles, used a constant-region primer and V-primer adapter to amplify TCRs. In vitro transcription amplified isolated mRNA. TCRdb re-called the reads with MiXCR, one entry per CDR3 protein. Among over 15,000 distinct CDR3 sequences, around two thirds were seen once, and the ten largest hold approximately 5.4%. V dropped 0 bases and J dropped 1 base, with 5 bases sitting between them. Germline CDR1 is MGHRA and CDR2 is YSYEKL. The CDR3 loop spans 14 amino acids. It was nivolumab, ipilimumab, aspirin, low-dose cyclophosphamide and low-dose radiotherapy that donors received.

The TCR was taken from a human donor with advanced metastatic prostate, ovarian, gallbladder or colorectal cancer (not recorded which). This table probably holds off-target reads from a library built for another chain. The rearrangement uses TRBV4-1 and TRBJ2-3; no reliable D call. In DNA, the CDR3 is TGCGCCAGCAGCCAAGAGGGCGGCACAGATACGCAGTATTTT. It encodes CASSQEGGTDTQYF.